These 20 T cell receptor beta chains share one sample of origin, sequenced in a study of CD8 T cells in Susac syndrome. cDNA came from approximately 0.5 to 1 ug RNA primed by random hexamers. TCRdb reanalysed the immunoSEQ multiplex PCR reads using MiXCR and keeps one entry per CDR3 protein. The sample has 85,000 to 90,000 distinct CDR3 sequences, just under 95% seen once. Sequencing was carried out using CD8+ T cells from PBMCs. The receptors derive from a human donor in good health.

The chain has TRBV28 and TRBJ2-5; a possible D gene is TRBD2 (6 bases). The CDR3 extends over 14 amino acids. Germline CDR1 reads MDHEN; CDR2 reads SYDVKM. The V end was cut by 2 bases, the J end by 2 bases, with 9 bases between. The CDR3 DNA is TGTGCCAGCAGTTTACCCGGGACTCAAGAGACCCAGTACTTC. The encoded protein is CASSLPGTQETQYF.

The chain employs TRBV7-9 and TRBJ2-7; tentatively, D is TRBD1 (5 bases). With 5 bases removed from V and 0 bases from J, the gap between germline ends came to 11 bases. The CDR3 consists of 14 residues. CDR1 and CDR2 (germline): SEHNR, FQNEAQ (reference sequence). The CDR3 coding sequence is TGTGCCAGCAGCCCTACAGGTCCCTCCTACGAGCAGTACTTC. Translation gives CASSPTGPSYEQYF. Looking up the rest from reference TRBV7-9 and TRBJ2-7 gives the full variable domain: DTGVSQNPRHKITKRGQNVTFRCDPISEHNRLYWYRQTLGQGPEFLTYFQNEAQLEKSRLLSDRFSAERPKGSFSTLEIQRTEQGDSAMYLCASSPTGPSYEQYFGPGTRLTVT.

The CDR3 loop is CASSEGGNEKLFF. The CDR3, as DNA: TGTGCCAGCAGCGAGGGCGGAAATGAAAAACTGTTTTTT. The V gene is TRBV9, the J gene TRBJ1-4; no clear D. The CDR3 has 13 amino acids. V was clipped by 3 bases and J by 5 bases, with 8 bases between them. Germline CDR1 is SGDLS and CDR2 is YYNGEE.

The rearrangement uses TRBV7-6 and TRBJ2-7; TRBD1 matches 7 bases. J gave up 5 bases and V 4 bases, and 8 bases lay outside the gene matches. From germline, CDR1 is SGHVS and CDR2 FNYEAQ. The CDR3 is 14 amino acids. CDR3 loop: CASSSRQGSDEQYF. The CDR3 bases are TGTGCCAGCAGCTCAAGACAGGGTTCGGACGAGCAGTACTTC.

The genes are TRBV20-1 and TRBJ1-1; 9 bases fit TRBD1. Looked up from germline, CDR1 is DFQATT and CDR2 is SNEGSKA (reference sequence). J gave up 3 bases and V 6 bases, and 11 bases lay outside the gene matches. CDR3 size: 15 residues. The DNA for the CDR3 is TGCAGTGCCGAACCTTACTGGACAGGGGACACTGAAGCTTTCTTT. It codes for CSAEPYWTGDTEAFF.

This chain uses TRBV4-1 with TRBJ1-6; D is uncertain. The CDR3 loop spans 11 amino acids. V lost 5 bases, J lost 10 bases, and 6 bases lay in between. Germline V lookup: CDR1 MGHRA, CDR2 YSYEKL. In DNA form, the CDR3 reads TGCGCCAGCAGCGAAGGGTCACCCCTCCACTTT. Its protein product is CASSEGSPLHF.

V and J are TRBV9 and TRBJ1-4; D is unclear. The CDR3 sequence is 13 residues long. V lost 2 bases and J lost 6, with 8 bases in between. From germline, CDR1 is SGDLS and CDR2 YYNGEE. The CDR3 reads CASSVEGDEKLFF. CDR3 DNA: TGTGCCAGCAGCGTTGAGGGAGATGAAAAACTGTTTTTT.

V and J are TRBV25-1 and TRBJ2-1; D is possibly TRBD1 (5 bases). CDR1 and CDR2 (germline): MGHDK, SYGVNS. V dropped 3 bases and J dropped 7 bases, with 10 bases sitting between them. CDR3 size: 13 residues. In nucleotides, the CDR3 is TGTGCCAGCAGTGAGCAGGGTTGGAATGAGCAGTTCTTC. Translated, it gives CASSEQGWNEQFF. The full variable domain, completed using reference TRBV25-1 and TRBJ2-1, is EADIYQTPRYLVIGTGKKITLECSQTMGHDKMYWYQQDPGMELHLIHYSYGVNSTEKGDLSSESTVSRIRTEHFPLTLESARPSHTSQYLCASSEQGWNEQFFGPGTRLTVL.

The chain recombines TRBV5-1 with TRBJ2-1, with D maybe TRBD2 (6 bases). Germline loops: CDR1 SGHRS, CDR2 YFSETQ. Trimming stripped 0 bases from V and 0 bases from J, with 7 bases between. This CDR3 region has 15 residues. DNA for the CDR3: TGCGCCAGCAGCTTGGTGGAGGGCTCCTACAATGAGCAGTTCTTC. This encodes CASSLVEGSYNEQFF.

The CDR3 DNA reads TGTGCCAGCAGTGAGGGGACAGGGTTTTACAATGAGCAGTTCTTC. It is translated as CASSEGTGFYNEQFF. V is TRBV6-1 and J is TRBJ2-1; TRBD1 matches 9 bases. Germline CDR1 MNHNS, CDR2 SASEGT. This CDR3 contains 15 residues. The V and J ends lost 3 bases and 4 bases, in that order; junction bases with no gene match: 4.

The chain has TRBV13 and TRBJ2-1; no clear D. The CDR3 runs to 12 residues. Germline loops: CDR1 PRHDT, CDR2 FYEKMQ (reference sequence). V lost 2 bases and J lost 5, with 4 bases in between. The CDR3 DNA sequence: TGTGCCAGCAGCTTAAGTGACAATGAGCAGTTCTTC. Encoded protein: CASSLSDNEQFF. The full variable domain, in which reference TRBV13 and TRBJ2-1 provide the parts outside the CDR3, is AAGVIQSPRHLIKEKRETATLKCYPIPRHDTVYWYQQGPGQDPQFLISFYEKMQSDKGSIPDRFSAQQFSDYHSELNMSSLELGDSALYFCASSLSDNEQFFGPGTRLTVL.

CDR3 DNA sequence: TGTGCCAGCAGTCTCGGACATCCGAGGAGCTCCTACGAGCAGTACTTC. Amino acids: CASSLGHPRSSYEQYF. The chain links TRBV27 to TRBJ2-7, with TRBD1 as a possible D gene (5 bases). Per the germline V gene, CDR1 is MNHEY and CDR2 is SMNVEV (reference sequence). V lost 5 bases, J lost 0 bases, and 17 bases lay in between. The CDR3 has 16 residues.

This clonotype appeared once. The genes are TRBV7-2 and TRBJ2-5; possible D gene TRBD2, 5 bases. With 3 bases removed from V and 5 bases from J, the gap between germline ends came to 16 bases. The CDR3 runs 15 residues. Germline V gives CDR1 SGHTA, CDR2 FQGNSA. DNA for the CDR3: TGTGCCAGCAGCTTCACGGCGGGCCTAGGGGAGACCCAGTACTTC. It codes for CASSFTAGLGETQYF. Combining the CDR3 with reference TRBV7-2 and TRBJ2-5 gives the whole variable domain GAGVSQSPSNKVTEKGKDVELRCDPISGHTALYWYRQSLGQGLEFLIYFQGNSAPDKSGLPSDRFSAERTGGSVSTLTIQRTQQEDSAVYLCASSFTAGLGETQYFGPGTRLLVL.

The rearrangement joins TRBV12-3 or TRBV12-4 to TRBJ1-1, with D possibly TRBD1 on 5 matching bases. The V gene lost 3 bases and the J gene lost 6 bases, with 8 bases spanning the gap. The CDR3 runs to 12 residues. The CDR3 DNA reads TGTGCCAGCAGTTTTCAGGGTCCTGAAGCTTTCTTT. This sequence encodes CASSFQGPEAFF.

This clonotype was seen a single time. The genes are TRBV6-1 and TRBJ1-5; 8 bases agree with TRBD1. The length of the CDR3 is 16 residues. V was clipped by 6 bases and J by 0 bases; unmatched bases: 7. Germline V gene data show CDR1 as MNHNS and CDR2 as SASEGT. CDR3 sequence: CASSEDREHSNQPQHF. CDR3 DNA sequence: TGTGCCAGCAGCGAGGACAGGGAGCATAGCAATCAGCCCCAGCATTTT.

The count of this clonotype is one. The chain links TRBV5-8 to TRBJ1-1; no clear D. The germline gives CDR1 SGHTS, CDR2 YDEGEE. The CDR3 extends over 9 amino acids. The V end was cut by 9 bases, the J end by 7 bases, with 7 bases between. The CDR3: CATTREAFF. The CDR3 nucleotides read TGTGCCACCACCCGTGAAGCTTTCTTT.

The chain carries TRBV19 and TRBJ2-5; 11 bases agree with TRBD1. The CDR3 extends over 15 amino acids. V shed 3 bases and J 4 bases; nucleotides not matched to a gene: 4. Germline V gene sequence: CDR1 LNHDA, CDR2 SQIVND (reference sequence). DNA of the CDR3: TGTGCCAGTAGTATGGGCGGGACAGGGGGAGAGACCCAGTACTTC. It yields the protein CASSMGGTGGETQYF.

A single count supports this clonotype. The chain employs TRBV6-1 and TRBJ2-3; D assignment may be TRBD1 or TRBD2 (5 bases each). V lost 10 bases, J lost 0 bases, and 17 bases lay in between. This CDR3 is 15 amino acids long. Germline V lookup: CDR1 MNHNS, CDR2 SASEGT. CDR3 loop: CATALGVTSTDTQYF. DNA of the CDR3: TGTGCCACCGCCCTGGGGGTTACTAGCACAGATACGCAGTATTTT.

CDR3 sequence reads: CASSEGLVTGELFF. Written as DNA, the CDR3 is TGTGCCAGCAGTGAAGGGCTAGTCACCGGGGAGCTGTTTTTT. V and J are TRBV25-1 and TRBJ2-2; D not certain. There are 14 residues in the CDR3. Germline V gives CDR1 MGHDK, CDR2 SYGVNS. Trimming pared 2 bases from V and 4 bases from J, leaving 8 bases between.

The chain recombines TRBV29-1 with TRBJ2-7; 10 bases agree with TRBD1. The CDR3 spans 15 residues. The trim removed 0 bases at V and 1 base at J, leaving 3 bases unmatched. CDR1 is SQVTM, CDR2 ANQGSEA, per germline. The CDR3 protein is CSVEERQGASYEQYF. The CDR3 DNA follows: TGCAGCGTTGAAGAACGACAGGGGGCATCCTACGAGCAGTACTTC.